The 19 T cell receptor beta chains listed next were all sequenced from one sample in a study of blood T cell repertoires in COVID-19. Measured with immunoSEQ multiplex PCR; TCRdb has only the in-frame clones, and not every one. Of 110,000 or so clones in the sample, around four fifths were seen once. Sequencing used peripheral blood. The origin of the receptors is a woman aged 60-75 years with acute or convalescent COVID-19.

This rearrangement joins TRBV19 to TRBJ2-2; D perhaps matches TRBD1 (6 bases). CDR3 length: 17 residues. CDR1 is LNHDA and CDR2 is SQIVND in the germline V gene (reference sequence). V lost 8 bases and J 1 base, leaving 20 bases between the germline ends. DNA of the CDR3: TGTGCCAGTGGTCTCCAAGGGCAGGGGAAGAACACCGGGGAGCTGTTTTTT. Its translation is CASGLQGQGKNTGELFF.

This clone was seen a few times. The chain employs TRBV4-3 and TRBJ2-1; maybe TRBD2 (5 bases). The CDR3 sequence is 14 residues long. Trimming cost V 0 bases and J 10 bases, with 13 bases left between them. From germline, CDR1 is LGHNA and CDR2 YSLEER. The CDR3 spells CASSQERWRWEQFF. CDR3 nucleotide sequence: TGCGCCAGCAGCCAAGAAAGATGGAGGTGGGAGCAGTTCTTC.

The CDR3 DNA sequence: TGTGCCAGCAGTTGGGAGGGGAGTTTCAATCAGCCCCAGCATTTT. Translated: CASSWEGSFNQPQHF. The rearrangement joins TRBV6-2 or TRBV6-3 to TRBJ1-5; D may be TRBD1 (5 bases). The germline V gene has CDR1 MNHEY and CDR2 SVGEGT. The CDR3 extends over 15 amino acids. Trimming took 4 bases from V and 3 from J, leaving 13 bases between them.

This chain joins TRBV11-1 and TRBJ1-5; D is unresolved. Germline CDR1 reads SGHAT; CDR2 reads FQDESV (reference sequence). Trimming took off 1 base at V and 7 bases at J, with 8 bases between the two ends. The CDR3 sequence is 13 residues long. The CDR3 nucleotides are TGTGCCAGCAGCTTAGGGGAGGGACAGCCCCAGCATTTT. The encoded protein is CASSLGEGQPQHF.

The chain recombines TRBV4-3 with TRBJ1-2, with D possibly being TRBD1 (5 bases). This CDR3 contains 16 residues. In germline, CDR1 is LGHNA, CDR2 YSLEER. Between the trimmed V and J ends, which lost 0 bases and 4 bases, there was a span of 15 bases. The CDR3, as DNA: TGCGCCAGCAGCCAAGATCGGAACGGGGGAGGCTATGGCTACACCTTC. Its translation is CASSQDRNGGGYGYTF.

This clone was seen a single time. V is TRBV24-1 and J is TRBJ2-2, with 14 bases matching TRBD2. Germline-derived CDR1 and CDR2 are KGHDR and SFDVKD. CDR3 size: 18 residues. The junction had 13 bases not matched to a gene; V was cut back by 8 bases and J by 6 bases. The CDR3 region is CATMGKRGLAGEPGELFF. Here the CDR3 DNA reads TGTGCCACCATGGGGAAGCGGGGACTAGCGGGAGAGCCCGGGGAGCTGTTTTTT.

The rearrangement uses TRBV12-3 or TRBV12-4 and TRBJ2-5; D not resolved. Trimming removed 5 bases from V and 5 bases from J, with 12 bases in between. The CDR3 has 13 amino acids. The CDR3 region is CASSRLVSETQYF. The CDR3 DNA reads TGTGCCAGCAGTCGACTTGTCTCGGAGACCCAGTACTTC.

The V call is TRBV27, the J call TRBJ2-7; 7 bases match TRBD2. The CDR3 loop spans 15 amino acids. Germline trimming cut 4 bases from V and 0 bases from J; bases unmatched to any gene: 6. Germline CDR1 reads MNHEY; CDR2 reads SMNVEV (reference sequence). The CDR3 DNA reads TGTGCCAGCAGTTCTTCTGGCGGGGGCTCCTACGAGCAGTACTTC. Translated: CASSSSGGGSYEQYF.

This chain connects TRBV6-6 to TRBJ1-2, with no clear D. The CDR3 contains 14 residues. V lost 6 bases to trimming and J lost 1 base, with 12 bases between them. The germline V gene encodes CDR1 MNHNY and CDR2 SVGAGI (reference sequence). CDR3 protein: CASSPVLINYGYTF. In DNA, the CDR3 is TGTGCCAGCAGCCCAGTTCTGATTAACTATGGCTACACCTTC.

The rearrangement joins TRBV5-1 to TRBJ2-3; D unresolved. The ends were cut back, 0 bases at V and 4 bases at J, with 15 bases in the middle. Germline lookup yields CDR1 SGHRS and CDR2 YFSETQ. The CDR3 has 16 residues. CDR3 sequence (DNA): TGCGCCAGCAGCTTGGAAGCCAGTCCGACTTCAGATACGCAGTATTTT. Protein product: CASSLEASPTSDTQYF.

The chain has TRBV21-1 and TRBJ2-1; no check of the table's D call, TRBD1, against the DNA was made. TRBV21-1 is annotated as a pseudogene. The CDR3 runs to 16 residues. For the CDR3, the DNA is TGTGCCAGCACCCTCTACGATTCGGACAATACACCGGAGCAGTTCTTC. Translation: CASTLYDSDNTPEQFF.

The chain carries TRBV5-1 and TRBJ2-7, with D possibly TRBD1 on 5 matching bases. CDR3 length: 13 amino acids. CDR1 is SGHRS, CDR2 YFSETQ, per germline. Trimming pared 3 bases from V and 2 bases from J, leaving 9 bases between. The CDR3 region is CASSSTGAYEQYF. Written as DNA, the CDR3 is TGCGCCAGCAGCTCAACAGGAGCCTACGAGCAGTACTTC.

A note on this clone: The same CDR3 can be traced to other DNA sequences in this sample. V is TRBV5-4 and J is TRBJ1-1, with TRBD1 matching over 9 bases. Trimming cost V 5 bases and J 5 bases; bases outside gene matches: 7. This CDR3 comprises 14 residues. Germline-derived CDR1 and CDR2 are SGHNT and YYREEE (reference sequence). The CDR3 sequence: CASSFDRGYTEAFF. CDR3 bases: TGTGCCAGCAGTTTCGACAGGGGGTATACTGAAGCTTTCTTT.

V is TRBV5-1 and J is TRBJ1-1; 8 bases fit TRBD1. CDR1 and CDR2 from the germline V gene are SGHRS and YFSETQ. The V segment lost 4 bases and the J segment 5 bases; nucleotides outside the gene matches: 10. The CDR3 spans 15 residues. CDR3 DNA: TGCGCCAGCAGCCCGGTTGGGACAGGCGGGACTGAAGCTTTCTTT. It encodes CASSPVGTGGTEAFF.

The CDR3 sequence is CASSSPGLAGGETQYF. DNA of the CDR3: TGTGCCAGCAGTTCCCCGGGACTAGCGGGAGGAGAGACCCAGTACTTC. The rearrangement uses TRBV28 and TRBJ2-5; 15 positions match TRBD2. The CDR3 spans 16 residues. J gave up 4 bases and V 4 bases, and 4 bases lay outside the gene matches. Germline loops: CDR1 MDHEN, CDR2 SYDVKM.

The chain employs TRBV5-6 and TRBJ2-1; tentatively, D is TRBD2 (6 bases). The CDR3 consists of 16 residues. With 4 bases removed from V and 0 bases from J, the gap between germline ends came to 14 bases. From germline, CDR1 is SGHDT and CDR2 YYEEEE. CDR3 DNA: TGTGCCAGCAGCCCAGCCATCGGGAGCTCCTACAATGAGCAGTTCTTC. Translated, it gives CASSPAIGSSYNEQFF.

The rearrangement links TRBV3-1 (or the pseudogene TRBV3-2) to TRBJ2-1; 7 bases are shared with TRBD2. The CDR3 has 15 amino acids. J was trimmed by 9 bases and V by 4 bases; bases with no gene match: 12. Germline CDR1 and CDR2: LGHDT and YNNKEL (reference sequence). The CDR3 loop reads CASSPPVGRDPEQFF. CDR3 DNA: TGTGCCAGCAGCCCCCCGGTTGGGAGGGATCCTGAGCAGTTCTTC.

The chain is built from TRBV3-1 (or the pseudogene TRBV3-2) and TRBJ1-2; possible D gene TRBD1, 5 bases. The germline gives CDR1 LGHDT, CDR2 YNNKEL (reference sequence). The CDR3 runs 15 residues. V was pared by 4 bases and J by 3 bases, with 15 bases between. CDR3 coding DNA: TGTGCCAGCAGCCCCGTGGACACTTCTTACTATGGCTACACCTTC. The encoded protein is CASSPVDTSYYGYTF.

This clone was observed a handful of times. This chain connects TRBV2 to TRBJ1-2; TRBD1 agrees at 10 bases. The CDR3 contains 13 residues. V was pared by 7 bases and J by 8 bases, with 7 bases of the junction left unmatched. Germline CDR1 reads SNHLY; CDR2 reads FYNNEI. The CDR3 DNA reads TGTGCCAGCACCGGGACAGGGGCGGCGGGCTACACCTTC. Encoded protein: CASTGTGAAGYTF.